This entry features one T cell receptor (beta chain) sequence. Selection required adequate fresh-frozen tumor tissue plus more than two years' survival data. The V segment lost 0 bases and the J segment 5 bases; nucleotides outside the gene matches: 4. Germline values: CDR1 SGHRS, CDR2 YFSETQ. This CDR3 region has 16 residues. The data belong to a study of glioma-infiltrating T cells after dendritic cell vaccination. Up to 2 ug genomic DNA was used for TCRB CDR3 amplification. TCRdb's copy holds only in-frame clones and misses some; the assay was immunoSEQ multiplex PCR. Among roughly 52,000 clones listed, 85% to 90% were seen once.

The source was blood, collected before dendritic cell vaccination. The receptor's source is a human donor with glioblastoma. This chain connects TRBV5-1 to TRBJ2-2; 10 nucleotides line up with TRBD1. The CDR3 spells CASSLDGTGATGELFF. The DNA of the CDR3 is TGCGCCAGCAGCTTGGATGGGACAGGGGCAACCGGGGAGCTGTTTTTT.